The 22 T cell receptor beta chains below come from one sample, sequenced in a study of T cells in Graves' hyperthyroidism and ophthalmopathy. TCR beta CDR3 sequences were amplified from RNA transcripts. The HTBI primer set drove a first-round RT-PCR of the TCR CDR3. TCRdb processed the multiplex PCR reads anew with MiXCR; each CDR3 protein has one entry. The sample yields 400,000 or so distinct CDR3 sequences, over 13% seen once. The material sequenced was blood. These receptors were taken from a man aged 50 to 59 with Graves' ophthalmopathy.

This clonotype has at least ten counts. The chain employs TRBV29-1 and TRBJ2-1; 7 bases are a match to TRBD2. Trimming cost V 1 base and J 4 bases; bases outside gene matches: 4. CDR1 is SQVTM and CDR2 is ANQGSEA in the germline V gene. The CDR3 contains 14 residues. CDR3 DNA sequence: TGCAGCGTTGAAGGACGGGAGGCTTACAATGAGCAGTTCTTC. This encodes CSVEGREAYNEQFF.

The rearrangement uses TRBV9 and TRBJ2-1, with D perhaps TRBD1 or TRBD2 (5 bases each). The CDR3 contains 16 residues. Trimming removed 0 bases at V and 8 bases at J, with 18 bases between. In germline, CDR1 is SGDLS, CDR2 YYNGEE. The CDR3 region has the DNA TGTGCCAGCAGCGTAGTAGGGGCGGGTTTAGATCATGAGCAGTTCTTC. Residues: CASSVVGAGLDHEQFF.

This clonotype was seen ten or more times. The chain employs TRBV6-1 and TRBJ1-1; no firm D call. The CDR3 is made up of 12 amino acids. With 2 bases removed from V and 7 bases from J, the gap between germline ends came to 8 bases. The V gene's germline CDR1 is MNHNS and CDR2 SASEGT. The DNA of the CDR3 is TGTGCCAGCAGTGAAAGCAGCCGTGAAGCTTTCTTT. This codes for CASSESSREAFF.

The chain carries TRBV7-9 and TRBJ1-2, with D tentatively TRBD1 (5 bases). The germline gives CDR1 SEHNR, CDR2 FQNEAQ (reference sequence). This CDR3 has 13 residues. With 1 base removed from V and 8 bases from J, the gap between germline ends came to 11 bases. In DNA form, the CDR3 reads TGTGCCAGCAGCTTAGGCCAGGGTATCGGCTACACCTTC. This gives the protein CASSLGQGIGYTF.

A remark on this clonotype: Just one base apart from a much larger clone, this may be a read error. The chain has TRBV7-9 and TRBJ2-2; D unresolved. V lost 2 bases to trimming and J lost 13 bases, with 14 bases between them. Germline V CDR1 and CDR2: SEHNR, FQNEAQ (reference sequence). This CDR3 has 13 amino acids. Written as DNA, the CDR3 is TGTGCCAGCAGCTTACTAAGCGACCCGGGGCTGTTTTTT. As protein: CASSLLSDPGLFF. Together with reference TRBV7-9 and TRBJ2-2, the CDR3 gives the full variable domain: DTGVSQNPRHKITKRGQNVTFRCDPISEHNRLYWYRQTLGQGPEFLTYFQNEAQLEKSRLLSDRFSAERPKGSFSTLEIQRTEQGDSAMYLCASSLLSDPGLFFGEGSRLTVL.

This rearrangement joins TRBV5-1 to TRBJ2-7; 8 nucleotides line up with TRBD1. Germline V gives CDR1 SGHRS, CDR2 YFSETQ. The CDR3 runs 15 residues. The trim removed 0 bases at V and 3 bases at J, leaving 5 bases unmatched. The CDR3 sequence is CASSLGGTGFYEQYF. CDR3 nucleotides: TGCGCCAGCAGCTTGGGCGGGACAGGATTCTACGAGCAGTACTTC.

This clonotype appeared many times. This chain links TRBV20-1 with TRBJ2-1, with TRBD2 identical over 7 bases. The CDR3 is 14 amino acids. Losses at the gene ends were 0 bases for V and 6 bases for J; bases not matched to a gene: 5. Per the germline V gene, CDR1 is DFQATT and CDR2 is SNEGSKA (reference sequence). Here the CDR3 DNA reads TGCAGTGCTAGAGATGGGGGGGGAGCCAATGAGCAGTTCTTC. Translation: CSARDGGGANEQFF.

This clonotype was seen repeatedly, ten times or more. The chain uses TRBV4-2 and TRBJ1-5, with a weak D call TRBD1 (6 bases). The germline V and J ends were trimmed by 4 bases and 5 bases, with 18 bases remaining between them. CDR3 length equals 16 residues. Germline V gene data show CDR1 as LGHNA and CDR2 as YNFKEQ. CDR3 in DNA: TGTGCCAGCAGCCCCCGCAATAACGGGGGGCATCAGCCCCAGCATTTT. This sequence encodes CASSPRNNGGHQPQHF.

The chain combines TRBV29-1 with TRBJ2-3; TRBD1 or TRBD2 may be the D gene (7 bases each). Germline values: CDR1 SQVTM, CDR2 ANQGSEA. The V gene lost 8 bases and the J gene lost 3 bases, with 18 bases spanning the gap. This CDR3 has 14 amino acids. The CDR3 DNA reads as TGCAGCTTATCCAGGGGGGGGCGGACAGATACGCAGTATTTT. Its translation is CSLSRGGRTDTQYF.

This chain links TRBV12-3 or TRBV12-4 with TRBJ2-1, with D maybe TRBD1 (5 bases). Trimming shortened V by 4 bases and J by 4 bases, and 17 bases separated the two germline ends. The CDR3 extends over 16 amino acids. CDR3 loop: CASSSTTTGPYNEQFF. CDR3 nucleotide sequence: TGTGCCAGCAGTTCAACAACTACAGGTCCTTACAATGAGCAGTTCTTC.

As to this clonotype: This may be a read error, as it is one base from a much larger clone. The gene calls are TRBV2 and TRBJ1-4; 8 nucleotides agree with TRBD1. The CDR3 is made up of 15 amino acids. The germline V gene has CDR1 SNHLY and CDR2 FYNNEI. As DNA, the CDR3 is TGTGCCAGCAGAGACAGGGGAGAGGCTAATGAAAAACTGGTTTTT. As protein: CASRDRGEANEKLVF.

The chain employs TRBV11-3 and TRBJ1-4; D perhaps matches TRBD1 (5 bases). Trimming cost V 0 bases and J 3 bases, with 11 bases left between them. This CDR3 is 16 amino acids long. Germline V gene sequence: CDR1 SGHNT, CDR2 YENEEA. The CDR3 DNA reads as TGTGCCAGCAGCTTAGATAGGGGTTGGCCTAATGAAAAACTGTTTTTT. Translating it yields CASSLDRGWPNEKLFF.

The genes are TRBV20-1 and TRBJ2-1; TRBD2 matches 9 bases. Trimming cost V 4 bases and J 1 base; bases outside gene matches: 5. Germline-derived CDR1 and CDR2 are DFQATT and SNEGSKA (reference sequence). This CDR3 is built from 15 residues. The CDR3 here is CSAIASGISYNEQFF. The DNA of the CDR3 is TGCAGTGCTATAGCTAGCGGGATTTCCTACAATGAGCAGTTCTTC.

This chain links TRBV5-1 with TRBJ2-2; 9 bases match TRBD2. The CDR3 length is 16 residues. Germline V CDR1 and CDR2: SGHRS, YFSETQ. V shed 4 bases, J shed 4 bases, and the junction held 8 bases outside the gene matches. CDR3 protein: CASSPGTSGFTGELFF. As DNA, the CDR3 is TGCGCCAGCAGCCCGGGAACTAGCGGGTTCACCGGGGAGCTGTTTTTT.

This clonotype was picked up many times. This rearrangement joins TRBV10-3 to TRBJ1-1; D is ambiguous. The V end lost 3 bases, the J end lost 5 bases, and 10 bases lay between the germline ends. CDR3 length: 13 residues. Looked up from germline, CDR1 is ENHRY and CDR2 is SYGVKD. This CDR3 is CAISEPGGTEAFF. CDR3 nucleotides: TGTGCCATCAGTGAACCGGGCGGGACTGAAGCTTTCTTT.

This clonotype was seen many times. This chain links TRBV11-1 with TRBJ2-4; no reliable D call. The CDR3 runs to 15 residues. V lost 6 bases, J lost 3 bases, and 15 bases lay in between. Germline CDR1 and CDR2: SGHAT and FQDESV (reference sequence). The CDR3 nucleotides read TGTGCCAGCAGACCACTGGGTCAGGACAAAAACATTCAGTACTTC. This codes for CASRPLGQDKNIQYF.

J is TRBJ2-5 and V is TRBV29-1; a weak D match, TRBD2 (6 bases). This CDR3 comprises 13 residues. V gave up 1 base and J gave up 3 bases, with 9 bases separating them. The germline V gene encodes CDR1 SQVTM and CDR2 ANQGSEA. The CDR3 reads CSVEGDWKETQYF. The CDR3 nucleotides read TGCAGCGTTGAAGGGGACTGGAAAGAGACCCAGTACTTC.

Comment on this clonotype: A much bigger clone sits one base away, suggesting this may be a read error. The chain is built from TRBV12-3 or TRBV12-4 and TRBJ1-2, with D possibly TRBD1 on 5 matching bases. CDR3 length: 13 amino acids. This CDR3 reads CASSLARQSDYTF. The DNA of the CDR3 is TGTGCCAGCAGCTTAGCGAGACAGTCCGACTACACCTTC.

This clonotype was seen many times. The chain joins TRBV28 to TRBJ1-2; no reliable D call. Germline assignment: CDR1 MDHEN and CDR2 SYDVKM. Trimming removed 3 bases at V and 4 bases at J, with 12 bases between. The CDR3 is made up of 14 amino acids. DNA of the CDR3: TGTGCCAGCAGTTTGGGCACAACTTTCTATGGCTACACCTTC. Encoded protein: CASSLGTTFYGYTF.

This clonotype was counted ten times or more. The rearrangement joins TRBV18 to TRBJ2-7; D may be TRBD2 (6 bases). The CDR3 runs to 17 residues. The germline gives CDR1 KGHSH, CDR2 LQKENI. Trimming removed 0 bases from V and 0 bases from J, with 15 bases in between. CDR3 sequence (DNA): TGTGCCAGCTCACCACCGTGGGGGGAGGCCCTCTCCTACGAGCAGTACTTC. This codes for CASSPPWGEALSYEQYF. The variable domain in full, completed from reference TRBV18 and TRBJ2-7, reads NAGVMQNPRHLVRRRGQEARLRCSPMKGHSHVYWYRQLPEEGLKFMVYLQKENIIDESGMPKERFSAEFPKEGPSILRIQQVVRGDSAAYFCASSPPWGEALSYEQYFGPGTRLTVT.

CDR3: CSARAGQGAQPQHF. CDR3 sequence (DNA): TGCAGTGCTAGGGCGGGACAGGGGGCTCAGCCCCAGCATTTT. The rearrangement joins TRBV20-1 to TRBJ1-5; 12 bases fit TRBD1. There are 14 residues in the CDR3. After removal of 3 bases from V and 6 bases from J, the junction contained 3 bases not matched to a gene. The V gene's germline CDR1 is DFQATT and CDR2 SNEGSKA (reference sequence).

The chain recombines TRBV12-3 or TRBV12-4 with TRBJ2-4; D gene uncertain. The CDR3 covers 14 residues. Between the trimmed V and J ends, which lost 5 bases and 0 bases, there was a span of 8 bases. The CDR3 DNA follows: TGTGCCAGCAGTACAGCGTTAGCCAAAAACATTCAGTACTTC. This codes for CASSTALAKNIQYF.